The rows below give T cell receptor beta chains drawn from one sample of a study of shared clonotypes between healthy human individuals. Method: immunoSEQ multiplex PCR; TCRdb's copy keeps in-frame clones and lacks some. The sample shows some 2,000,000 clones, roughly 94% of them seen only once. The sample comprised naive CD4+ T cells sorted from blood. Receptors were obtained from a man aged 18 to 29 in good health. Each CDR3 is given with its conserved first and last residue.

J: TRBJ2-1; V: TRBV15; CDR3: CATSRGRGQGNEQFF
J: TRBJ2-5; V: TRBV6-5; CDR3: CASSPPPGGTQYF
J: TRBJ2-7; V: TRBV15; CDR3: CATSRGGDSYEQYF
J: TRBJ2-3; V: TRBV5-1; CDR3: CAGVEKGPQYF
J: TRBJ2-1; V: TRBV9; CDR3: CASSVGTVSYNEQFF
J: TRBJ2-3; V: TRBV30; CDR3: CAWNGGPSQYF
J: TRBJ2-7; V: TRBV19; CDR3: CATSVQGASGEQYF
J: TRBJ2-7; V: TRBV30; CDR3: CAWRRAGANREQYF
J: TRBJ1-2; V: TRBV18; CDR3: CASSLGRDYGYTF
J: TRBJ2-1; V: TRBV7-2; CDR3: CASSPRSQVTDEEFF
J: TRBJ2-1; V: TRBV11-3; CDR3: CASSPGGGSYNEQFF
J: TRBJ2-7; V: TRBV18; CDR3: CASSPLESYEQYF
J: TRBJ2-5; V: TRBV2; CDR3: CASSGLAGLETQYF
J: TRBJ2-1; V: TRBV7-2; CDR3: CASSLGPNNEQFF
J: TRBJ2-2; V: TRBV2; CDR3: CASSGYFTGELFF
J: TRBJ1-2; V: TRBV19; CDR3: CASSIRQNYGYTF
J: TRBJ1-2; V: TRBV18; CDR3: CASSLNSGQGDGGYTF
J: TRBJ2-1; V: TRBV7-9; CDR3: CASSLATNYNEQFF
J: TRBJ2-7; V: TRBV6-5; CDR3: CASSYGTGPYEQYF
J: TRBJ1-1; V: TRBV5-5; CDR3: CASSLFGQATEAFF
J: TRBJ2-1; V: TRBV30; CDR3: CAWTNPSPPNEQFF
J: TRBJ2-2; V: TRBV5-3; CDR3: CARRPRADNAGELFF
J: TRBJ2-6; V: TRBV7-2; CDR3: CASSPEFSGANVLTF
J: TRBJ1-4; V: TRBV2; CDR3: CASSRDRGYEKLFF
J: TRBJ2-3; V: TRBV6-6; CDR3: CASKPSRGAFTDTQYF
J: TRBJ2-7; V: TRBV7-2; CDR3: CASSYGLAGREQYF
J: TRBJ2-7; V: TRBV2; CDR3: CASRSGTSGGPTYEQYF
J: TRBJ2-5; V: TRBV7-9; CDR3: CASRDPPGPSLETQYF
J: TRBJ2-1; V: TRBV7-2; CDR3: CASSLLAGGGSYNEQFF
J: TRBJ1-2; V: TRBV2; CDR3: CASREGSGYGYTF
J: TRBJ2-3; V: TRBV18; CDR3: CASSPRENNTDTQYF
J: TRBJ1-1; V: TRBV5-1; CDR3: CASSSQNTEAFF
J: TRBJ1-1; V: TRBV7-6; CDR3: CASSAGQIFSLNTEAFF
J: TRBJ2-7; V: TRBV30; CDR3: CAWSVLAGAGEQYF
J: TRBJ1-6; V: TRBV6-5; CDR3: CASSYGGSYNSPLHF
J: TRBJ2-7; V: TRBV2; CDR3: CASRAGNGHEQYF
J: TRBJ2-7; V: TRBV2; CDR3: CASSVLMGQDEQYF
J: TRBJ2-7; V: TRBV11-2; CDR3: CASSFTSGTYEQYF
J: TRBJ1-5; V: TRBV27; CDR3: CASRWTFNQPQHF
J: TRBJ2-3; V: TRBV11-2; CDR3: CASSLMGVVTDTQYF
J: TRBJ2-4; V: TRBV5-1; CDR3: CASSEQGAGAIQYF
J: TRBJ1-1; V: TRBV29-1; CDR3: CSALPVNTEAFF
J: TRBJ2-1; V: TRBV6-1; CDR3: CASSGTLSSYNEQFF
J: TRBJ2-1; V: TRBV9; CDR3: CASSVDPGGYNEQFF
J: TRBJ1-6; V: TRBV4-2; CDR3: CASSQEGSGDNSPLHF
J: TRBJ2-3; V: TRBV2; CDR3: CASSVSGGLSTDTQYF
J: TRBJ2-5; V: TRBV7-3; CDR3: CASSPQGGEGETQYF
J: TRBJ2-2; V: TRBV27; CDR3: CASRLSGSNTGELFF